This is a list of T cell receptor beta chains from one sample in a study of T cell responses to AZD1222 COVID-19 vaccine. TCRdb's table, derived via immunoSEQ multiplex PCR, lists solely in-frame clones and lacks some. The sample lists some 80,000 clones; about 80% were seen once. The sample was peripheral blood, taken 28 days after the second dose of the MenACWY control vaccine. All receptors derive from an adult who received the MenACWY meningococcal vaccine as a control. The CDR3 runs from the conserved cysteine through the conserved F or W. Each record gives: CDR3 protein, CDR3 DNA, clone size, J gene, D gene, V gene. A D gene is named only where the DNA matches it firmly. Part of the rows lack a size; the others show once, few, many or a class for expanded clones.

CASSLFHGALGNEQYF	TGCGCCAGCAGCTTGTTTCACGGGGCTCTGGGCAACGAGCAGTACTTC	.	TRBJ2-7	.	TRBV5-1
CASSLGQTNSPLHF	TGTGCCAGCAGTCTGGGACAGACTAATTCACCCCTCCACTTT	.	TRBJ1-6	TRBD1	TRBV5-6
CASSQEDRVPSEQYF	TGCGCCAGCAGCCAAGAAGACAGGGTTCCCTCCGAGCAGTACTTC	.	TRBJ2-7	TRBD1	TRBV4-1
CSVGDGETQYF	TGCAGCGTTGGGGACGGAGAGACCCAGTACTTC	.	TRBJ2-5	.	TRBV29-1
CATSRDPYEQYF	TGTGCCACCAGCAGAGATCCCTACGAGCAGTACTTC	.	TRBJ2-7	.	TRBV15
CASSFPTYQPQHF	TGTGCCAGCAGTTTCCCGACATACCAGCCCCAGCATTTT	.	TRBJ1-5	.	TRBV28
CASSPQSQETQYF	TGTGCCAGCTCACCACAGAGCCAAGAGACCCAGTACTTC	.	TRBJ2-5	.	TRBV18
CASSGKDSNNEQFF	TGTGCCAGCAGCGGAAAAGACAGTAACAATGAGCAGTTCTTC	many	TRBJ2-1	.	TRBV9
CASSISLWEGHTGELFF	TGTGCCAGTAGTATCAGTTTATGGGAGGGGCACACCGGGGAGCTGTTTTTT	.	TRBJ2-2	TRBD2	TRBV19
CASSPAEAAEYGYTF	TGCGCCAGCAGCCCGGCGGAGGCGGCGGAATATGGCTACACCTTC	many	TRBJ1-2	.	TRBV5-1
CAGDERLF	TGTGCCGGGGACGAGAGGCTCTTC	.	TRBJ2-1	.	TRBV13
CASSLPGDYEQYF	TGTGCCAGCAGCTTGCCAGGGGATTACGAGCAGTACTTC	.	TRBJ2-7	.	TRBV5-5
CASSYSRDRGMEGYTF	TGTGCCAGCAGTTACTCCCGGGACAGGGGAATGGAGGGCTACACCTTC	.	TRBJ1-2	TRBD1	TRBV6-5
CASSSQGDTQYF	TGCGCCAGCAGTTCTCAGGGGGATACGCAGTATTTT	.	TRBJ2-3	.	TRBV5-1
CAISSDGLYGYTF	TGTGCCATCAGCTCCGACGGCCTCTATGGCTACACCTTC	.	TRBJ1-2	.	TRBV10-3
CASSGQGPGTEAFF	TGTGCCAGCAGCGGACAGGGGCCGGGAACTGAAGCTTTCTTT	few	TRBJ1-1	TRBD1	TRBV7-3
CASSFSENTEAFF	TGTGCCAGCAGTTTCTCCGAGAACACTGAAGCTTTCTTT	.	TRBJ1-1	.	TRBV12-3/TRBV12-4
CASSQDRRPETQYF	TGTGCCAGCAGCCAAGATAGGCGTCCGGAGACCCAGTACTTC	few	TRBJ2-5	.	TRBV4-2
CATSDGTGPNTGELFF	TGTGCCACCAGTGATGGAACTGGACCTAACACCGGGGAGCTGTTTTTT	once	TRBJ2-2	.	TRBV24-1
CASSDYPEKLFF	TGTGCCAGCAGTGATTACCCCGAAAAACTGTTTTTT	once	TRBJ1-4	.	TRBV6-1
CASKRRGSYQPQHF	TGTGCCAGCAAACGCAGGGGGTCCTATCAGCCCCAGCATTTT	.	TRBJ1-5	TRBD1	TRBV6-6
CASSQDLQGVTDTQYF	TGCGCCAGCAGCCAAGATCTTCAGGGGGTAACAGATACGCAGTATTTT	.	TRBJ2-3	TRBD1	TRBV4-1
CASRGHSANTGELFF	TGTGCCAGTAGGGGTCACAGCGCGAACACCGGGGAGCTGTTTTTT	.	TRBJ2-2	.	TRBV19
CASSIAGREQFF	TGTGCCAGTAGTATAGCGGGGCGTGAGCAGTTCTTC	.	TRBJ2-1	.	TRBV19
CASSAGTGLGQGAFF	TGCGCCAGCAGCGCCGGGACAGGTTTGGGGCAAGGAGCTTTCTTT	.	TRBJ1-1	TRBD1	TRBV10-1
CASSLGDLGGAQETQYF	TGTGCCAGCAGCTTAGGGGACCTGGGGGGGGCCCAAGAGACCCAGTACTTC	.	TRBJ2-5	.	TRBV7-8
CASSRTSGGHYEQYF	TGCGCCAGCAGCCGCACTAGCGGGGGACACTACGAGCAGTACTTC	.	TRBJ2-7	TRBD2	TRBV4-3
CASSSSISSGNTIYF	TGTGCCAGCAGTAGTAGTATTAGCTCTGGAAACACCATATATTTT	.	TRBJ1-3	.	TRBV2
CASSITTNQPQHF	TGTGCCAGTAGTATCACTACTAATCAGCCCCAGCATTTT	.	TRBJ1-5	.	TRBV19
CASSFRGPNYGYTF	TGTGCCAGCAGCTTCAGGGGGCCTAACTATGGCTACACCTTC	.	TRBJ1-2	TRBD1	TRBV5-6
CAWSVGGAVHEQYF	TGTGCCTGGAGTGTCGGGGGCGCTGTCCACGAGCAGTACTTC	.	TRBJ2-7	.	TRBV30
CASSLTGISGAFF	TGTGCCAGCAGTTTAACAGGGATCTCCGGGGCTTTCTTT	few	TRBJ1-1	.	TRBV12-3/TRBV12-4
CASSQHHNTGELFF	TGTGCCAGCAGCCAACATCATAACACCGGGGAGCTGTTTTTT	once	TRBJ2-2	.	TRBV3-1/TRBV3-2